This T cell receptor beta chain originates from a study of a mutant IDH1 vaccine in newly diagnosed glioma. Study details: Most patients had radiochemotherapy with temozolomide before enrollment; others had one alone.

The germline V and J ends were trimmed by 4 bases and 6 bases, with 25 bases remaining between them. There are 17 residues in the CDR3. The germline CDR1 and CDR2 sequences are SGHKS and YYEKEE (reference sequence). Points from the study as a whole: Patients showed vaccine-induced immune responses at a rate of approximately 93%.

Time point meaning: baseline, week 1 (first vaccination visit). Treatment: pre-vaccination baseline after standard-of-care therapy. The study enrolled donors with new WHO grade 3 or 4 IDH1-mutant, ATRX-lost astrocytomas. As concerns this clone: Antigen: not known.

TCRdb keeps only in-frame clones here, not all; method: immunoSEQ multiplex PCR. The profile shows 60,000 to 75,000 clones, around 82% of them singletons. This clonotype was obtained from a woman between 18 and 29 years old with glioma. Some clones in this sample may be carry-over from other donors' samples. J is TRBJ1-1 and V is TRBV5-5; D gene ambiguous. Sequences were derived from peripheral blood mononuclear cells (PBMCs), sampled from a glioma patient treated with radiotherapy, temozolomide or both. The CDR3 coding sequence is TGTGCCAGCAGCCCGATCACTCGGGCCCGGAGCGGGGCTGAAGCTTTCTTT. The encoded protein is CASSPITRARSGAEAFF.